This T cell receptor beta chain was captured in a study of identical twins. MiXCR, applied by TCRdb to the 5' RACE reads, yields one record per CDR3 protein. The sample records 200,000 to 250,000 distinct CDR3 sequences, about 13% being singletons. The table lists this clonotype with a few counts. The CDR3 extends over 17 amino acids. Trimming took 4 bases from V and 3 from J; bases not matched to a gene: 12. Germline V lookup: CDR1 LGHNA, CDR2 YSLEER. A further study also used this sample, focusing on yellow fever vaccine responses in identical twins.

This clonotype originated in a young woman in good health. The sequenced sample was memory (CD45RO+) T cells sorted from blood. This chain connects TRBV4-3 to TRBJ2-7; 10 nucleotides align to TRBD2. The DNA of the CDR3 is TGCGCCAGCAGCCCCATCCGAGCTAGCGGGAGTAGCTACGAGCAGTACTTC. Translation: CASSPIRASGSSYEQYF.